These 26 T cell receptor beta chains originate from one sample sequenced in a study of blood T cells in healthy people across ages. Using a J-beta primer mix together with a sample-barcoded 5' primer, a second PCR was run for roughly 6 to 12 cycles. MiXCR, applied by TCRdb to the 5' RACE reads, yields one record per CDR3 protein. The sample shows 1,500,000 or so distinct CDR3 sequences, 45% to 70% of them seen only once. Input material: blood. These receptors came from a man between 18 and 35 years old in good health.

The chain is built from TRBV20-1 and TRBJ2-1; 11 nucleotides line up with TRBD2. The germline V gene has CDR1 DFQATT and CDR2 SNEGSKA (reference sequence). CDR3 length: 14 residues. Trimming removed 8 bases from V and 5 bases from J; junction bases left unmatched: 8. The CDR3 DNA sequence: TGCAGTCTTATAGCGGGAGGGCCCGACAATGAGCAGTTCTTC. It translates to CSLIAGGPDNEQFF.

This clonotype occurred once. The chain uses TRBV7-2 and TRBJ2-1, with 12 bases fitting TRBD1. CDR1 SGHTA and CDR2 FQGNSA come from the germline V gene. V was clipped by 8 bases and J by 3 bases; unmatched bases: 5. This CDR3 is 15 amino acids long. The CDR3 protein is CASEGQGAHYNEQFF. For the CDR3, the DNA is TGTGCCAGCGAGGGACAGGGGGCGCACTACAATGAGCAGTTCTTC. Full variable domain (remainder filled in from reference TRBV7-2 and TRBJ2-1): GAGVSQSPSNKVTEKGKDVELRCDPISGHTALYWYRQSLGQGLEFLIYFQGNSAPDKSGLPSDRFSAERTGGSVSTLTIQRTQQEDSAVYLCASEGQGAHYNEQFFGPGTRLTVL.

The rearrangement joins TRBV20-1 to TRBJ2-1; D possibly corresponds to TRBD2 (5 bases). V was clipped by 3 bases and J by 7 bases, with 16 bases between them. The CDR3 contains 14 residues. Germline assignment: CDR1 DFQATT and CDR2 SNEGSKA (reference sequence). This CDR3 is CSASNRLFGNEQFF. The CDR3, as DNA: TGCAGTGCTAGCAATCGACTATTCGGGAATGAGCAGTTCTTC.

This clonotype appeared a few times. CDR3 DNA: TGTGCCAGCAGTTACAGGGGGGGGCAAGAGACCCAGTACTTC. It specifies CASSYRGGQETQYF. The J gene is TRBJ2-5, the V gene TRBV6-6; D is perhaps TRBD2 (7 bases). Deletions cut 2 bases from V and 2 bases from J, with 9 bases between. The V gene's germline CDR1 is MNHNY and CDR2 SVGAGI (reference sequence). The CDR3 extends over 14 amino acids.

The V call is TRBV25-1, the J call TRBJ1-4; unclear D gene. The germline V and J ends were trimmed by 5 bases and 8 bases, with 9 bases remaining between them. The CDR3 consists of 12 residues. Germline V gene lookup returns CDR1 MGHDK and CDR2 SYGVNS. The CDR3 spells CASSPYGEKLFF. CDR3 nucleotides: TGTGCCAGCAGTCCGTATGGGGAAAAACTGTTTTTT. Together with reference TRBV25-1 and TRBJ1-4, the CDR3 gives the full variable domain: EADIYQTPRYLVIGTGKKITLECSQTMGHDKMYWYQQDPGMELHLIHYSYGVNSTEKGDLSSESTVSRIRTEHFPLTLESARPSHTSQYLCASSPYGEKLFFGSGTQLSVL.

The chain joins TRBV10-3 to TRBJ2-5, with 7 positions matching TRBD2. This CDR3 has 13 amino acids. CDR1 is ENHRY, CDR2 SYGVKD, per germline. Trimming cost V 7 bases and J 1 base; bases outside gene matches: 3. The CDR3 sequence: CAIKSGTQETQYF. The CDR3 bases are TGTGCCATCAAGAGCGGGACCCAAGAGACCCAGTACTTC.

The gene calls are TRBV25-1 and TRBJ2-5, with D perhaps TRBD1 or TRBD2 (5 bases each). The CDR3 has 20 residues. CDR1 is MGHDK and CDR2 is SYGVNS in the germline V gene. V dropped 2 bases and J dropped 3 bases, with 28 bases sitting between them. CDR3 DNA sequence: TGTGCCAGCAGTGAAAGATGGATAAACTATGGGGCTAGCCCTGAAGAGACCCAGTACTTC. The encoded protein is CASSERWINYGASPEETQYF.

The rearrangement uses TRBV6-2 or TRBV6-3 and TRBJ2-3, with D uncertain. CDR3 length equals 10 residues. Germline CDR1 MNHEY, CDR2 SVGEGT. The CDR3 nucleotides read TGTTCCAACCGCACAGATACGCAGTATTTT. It specifies CSNRTDTQYF.

This clonotype was recorded a few times. The chain has TRBV3-1 and TRBJ2-5, with 10 bases aligning to TRBD1. CDR1 and CDR2 (germline): LGHDT, YNNKEL (reference sequence). The CDR3 has 16 amino acids. The junction had 6 bases not matched to a gene; V was cut back by 0 bases and J by 5 bases. CDR3 coding DNA: TGTGCCAGCAGCCAAGAGACAGGGGGCTCTTGGGAGACCCAGTACTTC. Residues: CASSQETGGSWETQYF.

J is TRBJ2-1 and V is TRBV7-9; no definite D call. This CDR3 is 15 amino acids long. Deletions cut 2 bases from V and 5 bases from J, with 13 bases between. The germline CDR1 and CDR2 sequences are SEHNR and FQNEAQ (reference sequence). CDR3 in DNA: TGTGCCAGCAGCTTACCCCAAGGCAGACACAATGAGCAGTTCTTC. Encoded protein: CASSLPQGRHNEQFF.

The J gene is TRBJ2-5, the V gene TRBV12-3 or TRBV12-4, with 10 bases lining up with TRBD2. J gave up 5 bases and V 6 bases, and 15 bases lay outside the gene matches. CDR3 size: 17 residues. This CDR3 reads CASSPKGSSGSRETQYF. The CDR3, as DNA: TGTGCCAGCAGCCCCAAGGGGTCTAGCGGGAGTCGCGAGACCCAGTACTTC.

This chain uses TRBV20-1 with TRBJ1-2; 7 bases align to TRBD1. Per the germline V gene, CDR1 is DFQATT and CDR2 is SNEGSKA (reference sequence). J lost 4 bases, V lost 3 bases, and 2 bases had no gene match. This CDR3 comprises 12 residues. CDR3 DNA sequence: TGCAGTGCTAGGGGACAGATCTATGGCTACACCTTC. As protein: CSARGQIYGYTF.

CDR3 sequence: CAIRTDRGPYEQYF. CDR3 nucleotide sequence: TGTGCCATCAGAACAGACAGGGGACCCTACGAGCAGTACTTC. This chain uses TRBV10-3 with TRBJ2-7; 8 bases match TRBD1. This CDR3 contains 14 residues. The V and J ends lost 6 bases and 2 bases, in that order; junction bases with no gene match: 6. CDR1 and CDR2 from the germline V gene are ENHRY and SYGVKD.

J is TRBJ2-6 and V is TRBV2; 7 positions match TRBD1. The CDR3 has 19 residues. The J segment lost 0 bases and the V segment lost 10 bases, leaving 18 bases of the junction unmatched. Looked up from germline, CDR1 is SNHLY and CDR2 is FYNNEI. The CDR3 sequence: CATQKDRDRTYSGANVLTF. The DNA for the CDR3 is TGTGCCACCCAGAAGGATCGGGACAGAACCTACTCTGGGGCCAACGTCCTGACTTTC.

There are a few counts of this clonotype. The CDR3 loop is CASKEAGNEKLFF. The CDR3, as DNA: TGTGCCAGCAAGGAGGCAGGGAATGAAAAACTGTTTTTT. The rearrangement uses TRBV7-9 and TRBJ1-4; TRBD1 is a possible D gene (5 bases). The CDR3 has 13 residues. Germline-derived CDR1 and CDR2 are SEHNR and FQNEAQ (reference sequence). V dropped 7 bases and J dropped 5 bases, with 11 bases sitting between them.

The CDR3 coding sequence is TGTGCCAGCAGCAAAGGGACAGGGCTCACTAGCGGGTCCTACGAGCAGTACTTC. Amino acids: CASSKGTGLTSGSYEQYF. The chain carries TRBV21-1 and TRBJ2-7; the table assigns TRBD2, which was not confirmed against the DNA. TRBV21-1 is described as a pseudogene. There are 18 residues in the CDR3.

The V and J genes are TRBV6-2 or TRBV6-3 and TRBJ2-1, with unresolved D. The CDR3 extends over 14 amino acids. Trimming cost V 10 bases and J 5 bases, with 18 bases left between them. Germline CDR1 and CDR2: MNHEY and SVGEGT. For the CDR3, the DNA is TGTGCCACCAAAAACTACCTAAGGGACAATGAGCAGTTCTTC. Translation: CATKNYLRDNEQFF.

The chain has TRBV4-2 and TRBJ2-4, with TRBD2 matching over 7 bases. The germline CDR1 and CDR2 sequences are LGHNA and YNFKEQ. CDR3 length: 18 residues. V shed 0 bases, J shed 6 bases, and the junction held 14 bases outside the gene matches. The CDR3 loop reads CASSQELRFTSVGNIQYF. The CDR3 DNA follows: TGTGCCAGCAGCCAAGAACTCCGATTTACTAGCGTTGGAAACATTCAGTACTTC.

The rearrangement joins TRBV11-2 to TRBJ2-7; either TRBD1 or TRBD2 may fit D (6 bases each). CDR1 and CDR2 (germline): SGHAT, FQNNGV. The CDR3 is made up of 16 amino acids. Trimming pared 1 base from V and 9 bases from J, leaving 22 bases between. The CDR3 nucleotides read TGTGCCAGCAGCTTAGTACAGGGAGGTGCCTACGATGGGCAGTACTTC. This translates into CASSLVQGGAYDGQYF.

The chain has TRBV7-2 and TRBJ2-7; D is unresolved. The CDR3 length is 16 residues. The germline V and J ends were trimmed by 2 bases and 3 bases, with 17 bases remaining between them. The germline V gene encodes CDR1 SGHTA and CDR2 FQGNSA. CDR3 coding DNA: TGTGCCAGCAGCTTACTCCCCGCGTCATCGAACTACGAGCAGTACTTC. It is translated as CASSLLPASSNYEQYF.

The V gene is TRBV27, the J gene TRBJ1-1, with a weak D call TRBD1 (6 bases). Trimming removed 5 bases from V and 1 base from J, with 17 bases in between. The CDR3 consists of 16 residues. Per germline, CDR1 MNHEY and CDR2 SMNVEV (reference sequence). The CDR3 region has the DNA TGTGCCAGCAGTCCAATACAGACAGGCCCGAACACTGAAGCTTTCTTT. Protein sequence: CASSPIQTGPNTEAFF.

As to this clonotype: At one boundary the junction diverges from the germline segment, which might be a read error. The chain is built from TRBV7-6 and TRBJ1-6; TRBD1 might be the D (5 bases). The germline gives CDR1 SGHVS, CDR2 FNYEAQ. The CDR3 has 18 residues. CDR3 region: CASSLRTRDLTKESPLHF. The CDR3 bases are TGCGCCAGCAGCTTACGTACCCGGGACCTCACGAAGGAATCACCCCTCCACTTT.

This sequence joins TRBV4-3 and TRBJ2-2, with TRBD1 identical over 10 bases. Unmatched junction bases numbered 8, after V lost 4 bases and J lost 6 bases. This CDR3 is built from 16 residues. Germline V lookup: CDR1 LGHNA, CDR2 YSLEER. For the CDR3, the DNA is TGCGCCAGCAGCCCTTCCGGGACAGGGGCCCCCGGGGAGCTGTTTTTT. Translation gives CASSPSGTGAPGELFF.

The chain couples TRBV7-2 to TRBJ2-5, with a possible D match to TRBD2 (6 bases). V lost 5 bases and J lost 4, with 14 bases in between. The CDR3 length is 14 residues. In germline, CDR1 is SGHTA, CDR2 FQGNSA. CDR3 coding DNA: TGTGCCAGCAGCAACTTCGGGGGAGGAGAGACCCAGTACTTC. This gives the protein CASSNFGGGETQYF.

V gene TRBV10-3 combines with J gene TRBJ2-2; D perhaps matches TRBD1 (6 bases). Germline V gene sequence: CDR1 ENHRY, CDR2 SYGVKD. The CDR3 is 14 amino acids. The V gene lost 4 bases and the J gene lost 3 bases, with 9 bases spanning the gap. CDR3 residues: CAISGGGDTGELFF. CDR3 nucleotide sequence: TGTGCCATCAGTGGAGGGGGAGACACCGGGGAGCTGTTTTTT.

This clonotype was observed a handful of times. The chain couples TRBV6-5 to TRBJ2-5; D is unclear. The V gene's germline CDR1 is MNHEY and CDR2 SVGAGI. This CDR3 region has 13 residues. V was trimmed by 2 bases and J by 4 bases, leaving 8 bases between them. Here the CDR3 DNA reads TGTGCCAGCAGTTACAGTACGGGAGAGACCCAGTACTTC. Translated: CASSYSTGETQYF.